The 32 T cell receptor beta chains presented below share a single source sample, sequenced in a study of PD-1 blockade in classical Hodgkin lymphoma. The repertoire was sequenced with immunoSEQ multiplex PCR; TCRdb's copy has only in-frame clones and lacks some. The repertoire holds some 15,000 clones, with just under 80% as singletons. This sample's time point: cycle 4 day 1 (C4D1), after more than five weeks of nivolumab. Autologous stem cell transplantation was followed by relapse in every patient, and brentuximab vedotin exposure varied. Negative selection with magnetic separation was used to purify CD4+ T cells from thawed PBMCs. The sequencing here drew on CD4+ T cells from blood, taken before the fourth cycle of nivolumab. These receptors were collected from a human donor with classical Hodgkin lymphoma.

The chain is built from TRBV5-1 and TRBJ2-2, with D perhaps matching TRBD2 (6 bases). The CDR3 spans 15 residues. With 1 base removed from V and 7 bases from J, the gap between germline ends came to 14 bases. Germline CDR1 SGHRS, CDR2 YFSETQ. The CDR3, as DNA: TGCGCCAGCAGCTTGCCGGGAGTCGCCAACGGGGAGCTGTTTTTT. Residues: CASSLPGVANGELFF.

This chain uses TRBV6-1 with TRBJ1-2; D might be TRBD1 (6 bases). With 4 bases removed from V and 4 bases from J, the gap between germline ends came to 19 bases. The CDR3 has 16 residues. Germline V gene data show CDR1 as MNHNS and CDR2 as SASEGT. The CDR3 nucleotides are TGTGCCAGCAGTGTAACAAGACAGGTTCTCACCTATGGCTACACCTTC. It yields the protein CASSVTRQVLTYGYTF.

The chain joins TRBV27 to TRBJ2-3; a weak D match, TRBD1 (5 bases). Germline CDR1 MNHEY, CDR2 SMNVEV (reference sequence). This CDR3 is 16 amino acids long. Trimming stripped 0 bases from V and 0 bases from J, with 10 bases between. CDR3 in DNA: TGTGCCAGCAGTTTATCGTGGACAACTAGCACAGATACGCAGTATTTT. Translation gives CASSLSWTTSTDTQYF.

This clone was observed once. This chain connects TRBV5-6 to TRBJ2-1; 12 nucleotides match TRBD2. Germline trimming cut 2 bases from V and 5 bases from J; bases unmatched to any gene: 2. Germline-derived CDR1 and CDR2 are SGHDT and YYEEEE. The CDR3 sequence is 15 residues long. CDR3 nucleotides: TGTGCCAGCAGCTTCTGGACTAGCGGGAACAATGAGCAGTTCTTC. It codes for CASSFWTSGNNEQFF.

The chain combines TRBV28 with TRBJ2-2; a weak D match, TRBD1 (5 bases). The germline CDR1 and CDR2 sequences are MDHEN and SYDVKM. The CDR3 covers 12 residues. The germline V and J ends were trimmed by 2 bases and 14 bases, with 12 bases remaining between them. The CDR3 DNA sequence: TGTGCCAGCAGTTTACTCAGGGCGCCTCTGTTTTTT. Translating gives CASSLLRAPLFF. The full variable domain, completed using reference TRBV28 and TRBJ2-2, is DVKVTQSSRYLVKRTGEKVFLECVQDMDHENMFWYRQDPGLGLRLIYFSYDVKMKEKGDIPEGYSVSREKKERFSLILESASTNQTSMYLCASSLLRAPLFFGEGSRLTVL.

This clone occurred a few times. V and J are TRBV5-1 and TRBJ2-3; 7 bases are shared with TRBD1. Losses at the gene ends were 4 bases for V and 1 base for J; bases not matched to a gene: 3. In germline, CDR1 is SGHRS, CDR2 YFSETQ. This CDR3 spans 14 amino acids. CDR3 residues: CASSKGQGTDTQYF. CDR3 bases: TGCGCCAGCAGCAAAGGACAGGGCACAGATACGCAGTATTTT. Drawing the rest from reference TRBV5-1 and TRBJ2-3, the complete variable domain is KAGVTQTPRYLIKTRGQQVTLSCSPISGHRSVSWYQQTPGQGLQFLFEYFSETQRNKGNFPGRFSGRQFSNSRSEMNVSTLELGDSALYLCASSKGQGTDTQYFGPGTRLTVL.

The chain joins TRBV30 to TRBJ1-6; D remains ambiguous. Germline V gene data show CDR1 as GTSNPN and CDR2 as SVGIG (reference sequence). Trimming removed 1 base from V and 7 bases from J, with 8 bases in between. CDR3 length: 13 amino acids. The CDR3 sequence: CAWSGQRNSPLHF. The CDR3, as DNA: TGTGCCTGGAGTGGGCAGAGAAATTCACCCCTCCACTTT. Filled out from reference TRBV30 and TRBJ1-6, the complete variable domain reads SQTIHQWPATLVQPVGSPLSLECTVEGTSNPNLYWYRQAAGRGLQLLFYSVGIGQISSEVPQNLSASRPQDRQFILSSKKLLLSDSGFYLCAWSGQRNSPLHFGNGTRLTVT.

The gene calls are TRBV7-9 and TRBJ2-5, with unresolved D. CDR1 is SEHNR and CDR2 is FQNEAQ in the germline V gene (reference sequence). The V and J ends lost 3 bases and 5 bases respectively, with 13 bases between them. This CDR3 is 14 amino acids long. Here the CDR3 DNA reads TGTGCCAGCAGCTTGGCGTGGGTCGGGGAGACCCAGTACTTC. Its translation is CASSLAWVGETQYF.

The chain has TRBV28 and TRBJ2-2; 7 nucleotides align to TRBD1. V was clipped by 6 bases and J by 5 bases; unmatched bases: 9. The CDR3 consists of 15 residues. Looked up from germline, CDR1 is MDHEN and CDR2 is SYDVKM. The CDR3 sequence is CASRNGQVRTGELFF. The CDR3 coding sequence is TGTGCCAGCAGAAATGGACAGGTCAGGACCGGGGAGCTGTTTTTT.

The genes are TRBV11-2 and TRBJ2-2; D is possibly TRBD2 (6 bases). The CDR3 contains 16 residues. The V end was cut by 6 bases, the J end by 4 bases, with 18 bases between. Per the germline V gene, CDR1 is SGHAT and CDR2 is FQNNGV. The CDR3 protein is CASSSLSGEITGELFF. The CDR3 region has the DNA TGTGCCAGCAGTTCCCTGTCGGGGGAGATCACCGGGGAGCTGTTTTTT.

This clone was seen a handful of times. J is TRBJ2-5 and V is TRBV6-4, with 12 bases fitting TRBD2. Germline CDR1 is MRHNA and CDR2 is SNTAGT. The CDR3 runs to 15 residues. V dropped 6 bases and J dropped 1; count of bases not matched to a gene: 3. The CDR3 DNA is TGTGCCAGCAGGACTAGCGGGGGCCTCCAAGAGACCCAGTACTTC. It is translated as CASRTSGGLQETQYF.

This clone was counted a single time. The rearrangement links TRBV5-8 to TRBJ2-1; unclear D gene. The CDR3 sequence is 15 residues long. Looked up from germline, CDR1 is SGHTS and CDR2 is YDEGEE. V gave up 0 bases and J gave up 0 bases, with 7 bases separating them. Here the CDR3 DNA reads TGTGCCAGCAGCTTGGGGGGATACTCCTACAATGAGCAGTTCTTC. It yields the protein CASSLGGYSYNEQFF.

The chain carries TRBV2 and TRBJ2-1; 7 nucleotides align to TRBD1. The CDR3 has 15 amino acids. The trim removed 7 bases at V and 0 bases at J, leaving 6 bases unmatched. Germline loops: CDR1 SNHLY, CDR2 FYNNEI. The CDR3 reads CASNRGVSSYNEQFF. CDR3 nucleotide sequence: TGTGCCAGCAACAGGGGAGTTAGCTCCTACAATGAGCAGTTCTTC.

The rearrangement uses TRBV18 and TRBJ2-7; 11 bases align to TRBD2. This CDR3 spans 18 amino acids. Germline V gives CDR1 KGHSH, CDR2 LQKENI. J gave up 2 bases and V 4 bases, and 13 bases lay outside the gene matches. The CDR3 DNA reads as TGTGCCAGCTCACTCTTTACTAGCGGGAGCCGGAGACCCTACGAGCAGTACTTC. As protein: CASSLFTSGSRRPYEQYF.

The CDR3 coding sequence is TGTGCCAGCAGTGAATCCGGGACTAGCGCTCGAACGCAGTATTTT. This translates into CASSESGTSARTQYF. The chain is built from TRBV2 and TRBJ2-3, with 10 bases aligning to TRBD2. This CDR3 is 15 amino acids long. The V segment lost 2 bases and the J segment 9 bases; nucleotides outside the gene matches: 8. Germline V gene data show CDR1 as SNHLY and CDR2 as FYNNEI.

The chain combines TRBV30 with TRBJ2-7; 9 bases match TRBD2. The germline gives CDR1 GTSNPN, CDR2 SVGIG (reference sequence). The CDR3 sequence is 13 residues long. CDR3 residues: CAAASGISYEQYF. In nucleotides, the CDR3 is TGTGCTGCCGCTAGCGGGATATCCTACGAGCAGTACTTC. The full variable domain, completed using reference TRBV30 and TRBJ2-7, is SQTIHQWPATLVQPVGSPLSLECTVEGTSNPNLYWYRQAAGRGLQLLFYSVGIGQISSEVPQNLSASRPQDRQFILSSKKLLLSDSGFYLCAAASGISYEQYFGPGTRLTVT.

The rearrangement uses TRBV19 and TRBJ1-4, with 8 bases fitting TRBD1. The V gene end was trimmed by 2 bases and the J gene end by 14 bases; junction bases not matched to a gene: 10. CDR3 length: 14 residues. CDR1 LNHDA and CDR2 SQIVND come from the germline V gene (reference sequence). CDR3 sequence: CASSISTGAPILFF. The CDR3 coding sequence is TGTGCCAGTAGTATATCGACAGGGGCCCCTATCCTGTTTTTT.

V is TRBV6-1 and J is TRBJ2-7, with 10 bases identical to TRBD1. This CDR3 spans 15 amino acids. The junction had 8 bases not matched to a gene; V was cut back by 2 bases and J by 7 bases. Germline-derived CDR1 and CDR2 are MNHNS and SASEGT. In DNA, the CDR3 is TGTGCCAGCAGTGAATTCGGGGACAGGGGTTTGGAGCAGTACTTC. As protein: CASSEFGDRGLEQYF.

The V and J genes are TRBV11-2 and TRBJ2-3, with 9 nucleotides matching TRBD2. This CDR3 is 16 amino acids long. The V segment lost 5 bases and the J segment 6 bases; nucleotides outside the gene matches: 12. CDR1 is SGHAT and CDR2 is FQNNGV in the germline V gene. The CDR3 nucleotides read TGTGCCAGCAGCCACGTCGGCGGGAGGGCCATTGATACGCAGTATTTT. It specifies CASSHVGGRAIDTQYF.

The chain couples TRBV9 to TRBJ2-2, with D perhaps matching TRBD1 (6 bases). CDR3 size: 18 residues. The germline V and J ends were trimmed by 3 bases and 3 bases, with 21 bases remaining between them. Germline V gene lookup returns CDR1 SGDLS and CDR2 YYNGEE. Here the CDR3 reads CASSGRQVLRGYTGELFF. In DNA form, the CDR3 reads TGTGCCAGCAGCGGACGACAGGTCTTGAGGGGATACACCGGGGAGCTGTTTTTT.

This clone came up once. CDR3 sequence reads: CASSPKMDTEAFF. The CDR3, as DNA: TGCGCCAGCAGTCCCAAGATGGACACTGAAGCTTTCTTT. The chain employs TRBV5-1 and TRBJ1-1; D gene unclear. V lost 5 bases and J 3 bases, leaving 11 bases between the germline ends. The CDR3 is 13 residues long. CDR1 is SGHRS and CDR2 is YFSETQ in the germline V gene.

The chain couples TRBV15 to TRBJ2-1; maybe TRBD1 (5 bases). CDR1 LNHNV and CDR2 YYDKDF come from the germline V gene (reference sequence). The V gene lost 1 base and the J gene lost 0 bases, with 7 bases spanning the gap. The CDR3 has 15 amino acids. In DNA form, the CDR3 reads TGTGCCACCAGCAGAGGACAGAGCTCCTACAATGAGCAGTTCTTC. The encoded protein is CATSRGQSSYNEQFF.

The chain links TRBV27 to TRBJ2-7, with 11 bases that match TRBD1. Germline CDR1 MNHEY, CDR2 SMNVEV (reference sequence). This CDR3 has 14 residues. After removal of 6 bases from V and 3 bases from J, the junction contained 4 bases not matched to a gene. The CDR3 DNA reads TGTGCCAGCAGGAGGACAGGGGGCAGCTACGAGCAGTACTTC. Its protein is CASRRTGGSYEQYF.

The gene calls are TRBV2 and TRBJ2-3; maybe TRBD2 (7 bases). This CDR3 spans 16 amino acids. The V gene lost 8 bases and the J gene lost 0 bases, with 18 bases spanning the gap. Looked up from germline, CDR1 is SNHLY and CDR2 is FYNNEI. CDR3 region: CASRRGAESSTDTQYF. CDR3 coding DNA: TGTGCCAGCCGCCGGGGGGCGGAATCTAGCACAGATACGCAGTATTTT.

The J gene is TRBJ1-2, the V gene TRBV5-4; TRBD1 agrees at 7 bases. J lost 5 bases, V lost 0 bases, and 4 bases had no gene match. The CDR3 has 14 residues. Germline V gives CDR1 SGHNT, CDR2 YYREEE (reference sequence). The CDR3 reads CASSLGQGIYGYTF. CDR3 in DNA: TGTGCCAGCAGCTTGGGACAGGGAATATATGGCTACACCTTC.

CDR3 coding DNA: TGCGCCAGCAGCCAAGATCCCCGGGGACACCCTAGCAATCAGCCCCAGCATTTT. It codes for CASSQDPRGHPSNQPQHF. V gene TRBV4-1 combines with J gene TRBJ1-5; D might be TRBD1 (6 bases). V lost 0 bases and J lost 0, with 15 bases in between. The CDR3 is 18 residues long. Germline values: CDR1 MGHRA, CDR2 YSYEKL.

J is TRBJ2-7 and V is TRBV11-2; 10 bases match TRBD2. The CDR3 is 15 amino acids. The trim removed 1 base at V and 3 bases at J, leaving 3 bases unmatched. Germline V lookup: CDR1 SGHAT, CDR2 FQNNGV. This CDR3 reads CASSLVLAGGYEQYF. DNA of the CDR3: TGTGCCAGCAGCTTAGTTTTAGCGGGGGGCTACGAGCAGTACTTC.

V is TRBV10-3 and J is TRBJ2-7, with D perhaps given as TRBD1 or TRBD2 (5 bases each). CDR1 is ENHRY and CDR2 is SYGVKD in the germline V gene. The CDR3 spans 12 residues. The V end was cut by 8 bases, the J end by 2 bases, with 10 bases between. The CDR3 nucleotides read TGTGCCATCCGGGACCAAACCTACGAGCAGTACTTC. It is translated as CAIRDQTYEQYF.

The chain carries TRBV5-6 and TRBJ2-1; 10 bases match TRBD2. The CDR3 contains 13 residues. The germline V gene encodes CDR1 SGHDT and CDR2 YYEEEE. Unmatched junction bases numbered 3, after V lost 4 bases and J lost 8 bases. DNA of the CDR3: TGTGCCAGCAGCCATAGCGGGAGGTATGAGCAGTTCTTC. As protein: CASSHSGRYEQFF.

The chain links TRBV29-1 to TRBJ2-7; D perhaps matches TRBD2 (5 bases). Per germline, CDR1 SQVTM and CDR2 ANQGSEA. V dropped 3 bases and J dropped 0 bases, with 9 bases sitting between them. CDR3 size: 13 residues. The CDR3 reads CSVERVGSYEQYF. Here the CDR3 DNA reads TGCAGCGTTGAGAGGGTGGGCTCCTACGAGCAGTACTTC.

The chain employs TRBV5-1 and TRBJ2-3, with D perhaps matching TRBD1 (6 bases). The germline V and J ends were trimmed by 5 bases and 3 bases, with 16 bases remaining between them. Germline V gene lookup returns CDR1 SGHRS and CDR2 YFSETQ. The CDR3 runs to 15 residues. CDR3 in amino acids: CASSSTGKGTDTQYF. CDR3 coding DNA: TGCGCCAGCAGTTCCACAGGGAAGGGAACAGATACGCAGTATTTT.

This sequence joins TRBV18 and TRBJ2-2; D is undetermined. Germline V gene data show CDR1 as KGHSH and CDR2 as LQKENI. Trimming shortened V by 2 bases and J by 6 bases, and 13 bases separated the two germline ends. The CDR3 runs to 15 residues. The DNA of the CDR3 is TGTGCCAGCTCACCAGGTAGCCAACGGGCCGGGGAGCTGTTTTTT. Translation gives CASSPGSQRAGELFF. The full variable domain, its missing parts supplied by reference TRBV18 and TRBJ2-2, is NAGVMQNPRHLVRRRGQEARLRCSPMKGHSHVYWYRQLPEEGLKFMVYLQKENIIDESGMPKERFSAEFPKEGPSILRIQQVVRGDSAAYFCASSPGSQRAGELFFGEGSRLTVL.